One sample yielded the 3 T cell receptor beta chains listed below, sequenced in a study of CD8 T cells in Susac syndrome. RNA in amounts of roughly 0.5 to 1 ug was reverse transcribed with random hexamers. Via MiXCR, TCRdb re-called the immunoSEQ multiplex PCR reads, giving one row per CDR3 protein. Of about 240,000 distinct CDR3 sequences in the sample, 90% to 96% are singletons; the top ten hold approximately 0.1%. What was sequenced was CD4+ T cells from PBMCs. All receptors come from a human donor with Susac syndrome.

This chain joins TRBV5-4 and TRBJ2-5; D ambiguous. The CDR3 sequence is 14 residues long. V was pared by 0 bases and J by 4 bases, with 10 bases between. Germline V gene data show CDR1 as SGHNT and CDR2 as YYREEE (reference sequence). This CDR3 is CASSLAGSPETQYF. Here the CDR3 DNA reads TGTGCCAGCAGCTTGGCTGGTTCCCCAGAGACCCAGTACTTC. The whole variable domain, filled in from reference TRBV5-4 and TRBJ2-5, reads ETGVTQSPTHLIKTRGQQVTLRCSSQSGHNTVSWYQQALGQGPQFIFQYYREEENGRGNFPPRFSGLQFPNYSSELNVNALELDDSALYLCASSLAGSPETQYFGPGTRLLVL.

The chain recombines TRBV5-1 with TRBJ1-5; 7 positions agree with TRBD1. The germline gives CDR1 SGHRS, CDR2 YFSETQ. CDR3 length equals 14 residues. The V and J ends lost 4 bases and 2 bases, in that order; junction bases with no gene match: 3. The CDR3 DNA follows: TGCGCCAGCAGCCGAGGACAGGGCAATCAGCCCCAGCATTTT. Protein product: CASSRGQGNQPQHF.

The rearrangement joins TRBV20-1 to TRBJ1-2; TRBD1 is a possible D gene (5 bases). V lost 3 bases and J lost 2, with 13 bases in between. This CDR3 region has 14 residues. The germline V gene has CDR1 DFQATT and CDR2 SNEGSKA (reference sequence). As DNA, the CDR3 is TGCAGTGCTAGGAAACCAGGGAGGAACTATGGCTACACCTTC. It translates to CSARKPGRNYGYTF.